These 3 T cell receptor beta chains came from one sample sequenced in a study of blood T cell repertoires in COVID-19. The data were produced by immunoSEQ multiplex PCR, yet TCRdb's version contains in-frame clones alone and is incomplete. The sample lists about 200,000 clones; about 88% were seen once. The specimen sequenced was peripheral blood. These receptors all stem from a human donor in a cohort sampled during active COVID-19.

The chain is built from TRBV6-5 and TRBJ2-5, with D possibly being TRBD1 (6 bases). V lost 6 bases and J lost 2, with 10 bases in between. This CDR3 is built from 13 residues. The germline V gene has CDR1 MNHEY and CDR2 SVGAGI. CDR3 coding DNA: TGTGCCAGCAGAGTAGGGGGACAAGAGACCCAGTACTTC. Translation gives CASRVGGQETQYF.

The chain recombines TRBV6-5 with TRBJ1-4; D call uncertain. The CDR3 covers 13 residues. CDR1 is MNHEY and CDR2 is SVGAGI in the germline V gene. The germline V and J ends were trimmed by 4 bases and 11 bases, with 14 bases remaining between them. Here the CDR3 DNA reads TGTGCCAGCAGTTCGGAAAGTCGGGAGAAACTGTTTTTT. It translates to CASSSESREKLFF.

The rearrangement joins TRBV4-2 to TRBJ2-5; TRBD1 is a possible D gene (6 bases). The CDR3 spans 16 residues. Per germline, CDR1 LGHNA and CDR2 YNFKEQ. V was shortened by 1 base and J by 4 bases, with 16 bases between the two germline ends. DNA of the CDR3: TGTGCCAGCAGCCAAGTTCGGCAGGGGTTACTAGAGACCCAGTACTTC. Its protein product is CASSQVRQGLLETQYF.